This T cell receptor beta chain was captured in a study of blood T cell repertoires in COVID-19. Study as a whole: Samples came from the United States, Italy and Spain, spanning acute and convalescent COVID-19. Sample material is recorded as cDNA or gDNA derived from T cells, B-cell-depleted T cells, or PBMCs.

Germline V gene sequence: CDR1 SGHDT, CDR2 YYEEEE. Trimming stripped 0 bases from V and 4 bases from J, with 12 bases between. CDR3 length: 15 amino acids. Profiling relied on immunoSEQ multiplex PCR, and the TCRdb table lists in-frame clones only, not all of them. The top ten hold under 30% of the sample, which has 85,000 to 95,000 clones, approximately 85% seen once. The chain joins TRBV5-6 to TRBJ2-3; D might be TRBD2 (5 bases). Sample: peripheral blood. The sequence derives from a human donor in a cohort sampled during active COVID-19. CDR3 sequence: CASSLGRSGADTQYF. CDR3 in DNA: TGTGCCAGCAGCTTGGGTAGGTCCGGGGCAGATACGCAGTATTTT.